Given below is one T cell receptor beta chain in context. CDR1 and CDR2 (germline): LGHNA, YNFKEQ. V shed 4 bases, J shed 0 bases, and the junction held 6 bases outside the gene matches. The CDR3 totals 15 residues. Researchers ran the PCR with 60 Vbeta and 13 Jbeta primers. Clones were read by immunoSEQ multiplex PCR, and TCRdb kept only the in-frame ones, dropping some. The sample yields some 87,000 clones, 60% to 85% seen once. The data belong to a study of cytomegalovirus exposure and HLA in healthy donors. This clonotype was sampled from a man aged 18 to 35 in good health and CMV-seropositive. Specimen: PBMCs. V and J are TRBV4-2 and TRBJ2-7, with TRBD2 matching 7 bases. The CDR3, as DNA: TGTGCCAGCAGCCGCGGGGGAGTGGCCTCCTACGAGCAGTACTTC. The encoded protein is CASSRGGVASYEQYF.